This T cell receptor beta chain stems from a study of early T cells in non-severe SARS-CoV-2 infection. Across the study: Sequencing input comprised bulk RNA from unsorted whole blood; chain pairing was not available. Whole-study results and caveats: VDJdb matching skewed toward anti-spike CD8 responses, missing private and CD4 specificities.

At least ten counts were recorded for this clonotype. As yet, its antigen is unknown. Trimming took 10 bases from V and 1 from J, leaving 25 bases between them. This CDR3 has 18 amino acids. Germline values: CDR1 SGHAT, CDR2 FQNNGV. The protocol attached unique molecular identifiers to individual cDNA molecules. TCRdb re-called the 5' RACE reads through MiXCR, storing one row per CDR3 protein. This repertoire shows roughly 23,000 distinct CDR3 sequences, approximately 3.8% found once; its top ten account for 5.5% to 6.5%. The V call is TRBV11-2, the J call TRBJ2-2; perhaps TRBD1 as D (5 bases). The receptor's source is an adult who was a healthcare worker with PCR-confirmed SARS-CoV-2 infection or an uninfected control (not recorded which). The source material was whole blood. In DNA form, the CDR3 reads TGTGCCACCCTCGTTTCCGGGTGGGGCCAAGTGAACACCGGGGAGCTGTTTTTT. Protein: CATLVSGWGQVNTGELFF.